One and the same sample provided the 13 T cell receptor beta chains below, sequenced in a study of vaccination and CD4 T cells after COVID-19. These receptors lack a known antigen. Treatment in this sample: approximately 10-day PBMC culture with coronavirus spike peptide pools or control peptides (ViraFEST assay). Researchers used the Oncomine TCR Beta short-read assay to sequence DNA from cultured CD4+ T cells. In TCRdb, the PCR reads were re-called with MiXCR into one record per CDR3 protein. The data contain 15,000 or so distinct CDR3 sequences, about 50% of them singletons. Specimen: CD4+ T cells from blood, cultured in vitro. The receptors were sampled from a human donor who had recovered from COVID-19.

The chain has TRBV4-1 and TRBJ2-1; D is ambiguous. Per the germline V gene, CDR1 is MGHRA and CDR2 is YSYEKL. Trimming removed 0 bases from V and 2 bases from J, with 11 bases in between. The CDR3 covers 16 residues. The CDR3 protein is CASSQDPSETYNEQFF. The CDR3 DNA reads TGCGCCAGCAGCCAAGATCCCAGCGAGACCTACAATGAGCAGTTCTTC.

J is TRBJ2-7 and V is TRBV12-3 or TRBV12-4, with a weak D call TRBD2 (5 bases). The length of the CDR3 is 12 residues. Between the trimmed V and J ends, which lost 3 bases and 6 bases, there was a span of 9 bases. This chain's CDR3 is CASSLDFSEQYF. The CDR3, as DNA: TGTGCCAGCAGTTTGGACTTTAGCGAGCAGTACTTC.

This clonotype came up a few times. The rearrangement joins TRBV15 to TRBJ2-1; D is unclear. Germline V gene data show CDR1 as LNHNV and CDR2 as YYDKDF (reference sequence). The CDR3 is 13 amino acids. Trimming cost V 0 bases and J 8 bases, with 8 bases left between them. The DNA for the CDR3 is TGTGCCACCAGCAGAGATCGGCAGGATGAGCAGTTCTTC. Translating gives CATSRDRQDEQFF.

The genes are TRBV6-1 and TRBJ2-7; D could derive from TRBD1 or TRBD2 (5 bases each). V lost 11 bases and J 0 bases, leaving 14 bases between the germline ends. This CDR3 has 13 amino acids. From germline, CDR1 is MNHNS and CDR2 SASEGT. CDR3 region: CAVARDASYEQYF. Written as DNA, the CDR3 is TGTGCCGTCGCCCGGGACGCCTCCTACGAGCAGTACTTC.

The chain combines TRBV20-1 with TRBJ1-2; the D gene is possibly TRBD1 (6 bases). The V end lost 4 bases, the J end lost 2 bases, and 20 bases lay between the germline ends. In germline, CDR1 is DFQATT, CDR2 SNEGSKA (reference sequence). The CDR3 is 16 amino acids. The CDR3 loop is CSATGGQRSGNYGYTF. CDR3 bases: TGCAGTGCTACAGGCGGACAGAGAAGCGGAAACTATGGCTACACCTTC.

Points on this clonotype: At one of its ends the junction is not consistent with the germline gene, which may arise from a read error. The CDR3, as DNA: TGCAGTGCTAGATCCACATCGGGACAGGGGGTAAATGGGCAGTTCTTC. Its protein is CSARSTSGQGVNGQFF. This chain joins TRBV20-1 and TRBJ2-1, with 11 bases fitting TRBD1. Germline CDR1 reads DFQATT; CDR2 reads SNEGSKA (reference sequence). There are 16 residues in the CDR3.

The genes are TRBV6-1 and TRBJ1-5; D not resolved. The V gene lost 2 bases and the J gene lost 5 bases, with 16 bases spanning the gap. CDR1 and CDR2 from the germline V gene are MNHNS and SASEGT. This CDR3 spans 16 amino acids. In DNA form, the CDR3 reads TGTGCCAGCAGTGAACGGGTAGCCCAAGGGCATCAGCCCCAGCATTTT. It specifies CASSERVAQGHQPQHF.

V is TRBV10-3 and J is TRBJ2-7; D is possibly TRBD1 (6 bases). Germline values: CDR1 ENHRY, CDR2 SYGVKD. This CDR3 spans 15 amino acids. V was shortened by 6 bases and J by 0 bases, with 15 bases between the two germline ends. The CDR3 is CAISTGTIGSYEQYF. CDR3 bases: TGTGCCATCAGCACCGGGACAATCGGCTCCTACGAGCAGTACTTC.

The CDR3 nucleotides are TGTGCCAGCAGCGTTTCCGGGACAGGGGAGTTGGGCTACACCTTC. As protein: CASSVSGTGELGYTF. The chain joins TRBV7-2 to TRBJ1-2, with 10 bases lining up with TRBD1. With 5 bases clipped from V and 8 bases from J, the junction kept 11 bases outside the gene matches. The germline V gene has CDR1 SGHTA and CDR2 FQGNSA. The CDR3 totals 15 residues. Combining the CDR3 with reference TRBV7-2 and TRBJ1-2 gives the whole variable domain GAGVSQSPSNKVTEKGKDVELRCDPISGHTALYWYRQSLGQGLEFLIYFQGNSAPDKSGLPSDRFSAERTGGSVSTLTIQRTQQEDSAVYLCASSVSGTGELGYTFGSGTRLTVV.

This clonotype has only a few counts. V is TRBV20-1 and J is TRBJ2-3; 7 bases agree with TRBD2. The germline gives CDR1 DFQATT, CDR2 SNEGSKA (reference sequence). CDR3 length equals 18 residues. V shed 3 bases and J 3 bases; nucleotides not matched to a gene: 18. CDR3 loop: CSARSVGAGIGRTDTQYF. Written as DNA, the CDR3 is TGCAGTGCTAGGTCGGTGGGAGCGGGGATCGGGAGAACAGATACGCAGTATTTT.

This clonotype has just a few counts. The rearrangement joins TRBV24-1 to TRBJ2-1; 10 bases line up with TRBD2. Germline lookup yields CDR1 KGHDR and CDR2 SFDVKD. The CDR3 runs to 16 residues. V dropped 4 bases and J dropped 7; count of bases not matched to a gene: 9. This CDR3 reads CATSEPSGSGRNEQFF. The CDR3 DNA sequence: TGTGCCACCAGTGAGCCTAGCGGGAGTGGCCGGAATGAGCAGTTCTTC.

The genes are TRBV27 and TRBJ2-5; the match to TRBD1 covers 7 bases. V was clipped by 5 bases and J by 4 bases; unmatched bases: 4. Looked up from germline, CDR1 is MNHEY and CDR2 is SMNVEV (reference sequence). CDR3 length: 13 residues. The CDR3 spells CASSRQGRETQYF. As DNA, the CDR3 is TGTGCCAGCAGTAGACAGGGTCGAGAGACCCAGTACTTC.

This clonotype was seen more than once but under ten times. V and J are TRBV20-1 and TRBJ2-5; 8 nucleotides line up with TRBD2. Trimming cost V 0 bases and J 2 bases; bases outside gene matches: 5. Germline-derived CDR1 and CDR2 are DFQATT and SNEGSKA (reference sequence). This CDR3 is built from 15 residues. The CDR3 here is CSARDPAGVQETQYF. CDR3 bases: TGCAGTGCTAGAGACCCAGCGGGGGTGCAAGAGACCCAGTACTTC.